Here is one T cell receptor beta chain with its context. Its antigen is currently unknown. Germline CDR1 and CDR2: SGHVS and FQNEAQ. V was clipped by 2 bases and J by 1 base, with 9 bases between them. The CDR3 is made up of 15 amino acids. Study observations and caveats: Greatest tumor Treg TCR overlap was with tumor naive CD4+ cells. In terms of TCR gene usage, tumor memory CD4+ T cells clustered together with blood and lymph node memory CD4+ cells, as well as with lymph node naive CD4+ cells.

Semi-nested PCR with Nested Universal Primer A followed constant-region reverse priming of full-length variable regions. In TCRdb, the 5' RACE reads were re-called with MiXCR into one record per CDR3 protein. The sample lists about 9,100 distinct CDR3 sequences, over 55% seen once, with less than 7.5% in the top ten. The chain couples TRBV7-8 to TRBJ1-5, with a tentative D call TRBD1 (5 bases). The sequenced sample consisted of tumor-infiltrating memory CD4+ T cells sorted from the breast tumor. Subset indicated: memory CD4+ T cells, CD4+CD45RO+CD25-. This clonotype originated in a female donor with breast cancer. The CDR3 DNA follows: TGTGCCAGCAGCTTAAGGTGGACAAGCAATCAGCCCCAGCATTTT. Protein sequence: CASSLRWTSNQPQHF.